The subject of this entry is one TCR beta chain. Sequencing was performed with immunoSEQ multiplex PCR; in TCRdb, only in-frame clones are kept and a portion is missing. The sample lists approximately 70,000 clones; 91% were seen once. The V gene's germline CDR1 is DFQATT and CDR2 SNEGSKA (reference sequence). Trimming cost V 6 bases and J 6 bases; bases outside gene matches: 15. This CDR3 contains 15 residues. The data originate from a study of blood T cell repertoires in COVID-19. In the study overall: Italy, Spain and the United States were the sources of the convalescent and acute COVID-19 samples.

Sequencing was done on a sample of peripheral blood. This receptor was taken from a middle-aged man with COVID-19, enrolled during active disease. The V and J genes are TRBV20-1 and TRBJ1-2; 8 bases are shared with TRBD1. This CDR3 is CSASRPPGQDHGYTF. DNA for the CDR3: TGCAGTGCGAGTCGGCCGCCGGGACAGGACCATGGCTACACCTTC.